This T cell receptor (beta chain) comes out of a study of blood T cell repertoires in COVID-19. CDR1 and CDR2 from the germline V gene are SGHVS and FQNEAQ. The length of the CDR3 is 14 residues. Trimming shortened V by 4 bases and J by 4 bases, and 11 bases separated the two germline ends. This clone was observed a single time. Data came from immunoSEQ multiplex PCR; TCRdb stores just in-frame clones and leaves some out. The sample has approximately 390,000 clones; approximately 88% are singletons. The TCR sequence derives from a woman aged 40 to 55 with acute COVID-19. The V call is TRBV7-8, the J call TRBJ1-3; D uncertain. The material sequenced was PBMCs or T cells enriched from blood (not recorded which). As DNA, the CDR3 is TGTGCCAGCAGCTGGACTCTCTACGGAAACACCATATATTTT. Translation: CASSWTLYGNTIYF. Together with reference TRBV7-8 and TRBJ1-3, the CDR3 gives the full variable domain: GAGVSQSPRYKVAKRGQDVALRCDPISGHVSLFWYQQALGQGPEFLTYFQNEAQLDKSGLPSDRFFAERPEGSVSTLKIQRTQQEDSAVYLCASSWTLYGNTIYFGEGSWLTVV.